This T cell receptor beta chain originates from a study of graft-versus-host responses after intestinal transplantation. The wider study: Isolated intestinal, liver-intestinal, or multivisceral transplants had been given to the recipients. Overall study findings and caveats: Recipient marrow showed GvH clones, some seen first in ileum or blood.

Assay used: immunoSEQ multiplex PCR; TCRdb lists only in-frame clones, some missing. The table has tens of thousands of clones, approximately 84% seen once. V gave up 6 bases and J gave up 2 bases; unmatched junction bases: 6. The length of the CDR3 is 14 residues. CDR1 and CDR2 from the germline V gene are MNHEY and SVGAGI. This clone occurred a few times. Its specificity is unknown. The origin of this receptor is a human donor who was the organ donor for an intestinal transplant. The rearrangement uses TRBV6-5 and TRBJ1-2, with TRBD1 matching 7 bases. The starting material was unstimulated CD4+ T cells sorted from spleen or lymph node cells, obtained before transplant. CDR3 residues: CASSWDSRNYGYTF. The CDR3 nucleotides are TGTGCCAGCAGCTGGGACAGTAGGAACTATGGCTACACCTTC.